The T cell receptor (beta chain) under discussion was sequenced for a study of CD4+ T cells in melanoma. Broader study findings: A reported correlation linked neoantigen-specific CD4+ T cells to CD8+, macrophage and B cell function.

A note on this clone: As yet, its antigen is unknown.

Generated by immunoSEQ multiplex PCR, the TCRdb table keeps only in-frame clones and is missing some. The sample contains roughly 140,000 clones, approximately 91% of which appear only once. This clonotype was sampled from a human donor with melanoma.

This chain's CDR3 is CASSVGQDYNEQFF. DNA for the CDR3: TGTGCCAGCAGCGTGGGACAGGACTACAATGAGCAGTTCTTC. The genes are TRBV9 and TRBJ2-1, with 8 bases identical to TRBD1. CDR1 and CDR2 (germline): SGDLS, YYNGEE. This CDR3 region has 14 residues. J was trimmed by 3 bases and V by 2 bases; bases with no gene match: 1. Combining the CDR3 with reference TRBV9 and TRBJ2-1 gives the whole variable domain DSGVTQTPKHLITATGQRVTLRCSPRSGDLSVYWYQQSLDQGLQFLIQYYNGEERAKGNILERFSAQQFPDLHSELNLSSLELGDSALYFCASSVGQDYNEQFFGPGTRLTVL.